The next 9 T cell receptor beta chains were all read from a single sample in a study of beta chain features in type 1 diabetes. Of the isolated RNA, all was reverse transcribed, and so the sequenced material was expressed TCRB transcripts. Profiled with immunoSEQ multiplex PCR; TCRdb holds only in-frame clones, not every one. The sample carries about 320,000 clones, around 15% recorded once. Sequenced sample: central memory CD4+ T cells from blood. These receptor sequences come from a man younger than 45 in good health.

A few counts support this clone. The V call is TRBV6-6, the J call TRBJ2-5; possibly TRBD1 for D (6 bases). Germline CDR1 is MNHNY and CDR2 is SVGAGI (reference sequence). The ends were cut back, 5 bases at V and 2 bases at J, with 15 bases in the middle. This CDR3 has 15 residues. The CDR3 DNA is TGTGCCAGCAGTCAACCTCCAGGGACACAAGAGACCCAGTACTTC. Its protein product is CASSQPPGTQETQYF.

J is TRBJ1-6 and V is TRBV2, with 8 bases aligning to TRBD1. Germline V gives CDR1 SNHLY, CDR2 FYNNEI. The CDR3 has 14 amino acids. With 4 bases clipped from V and 9 bases from J, the junction kept 5 bases outside the gene matches. DNA of the CDR3: TGTGCCAGCAGTGGGACAGGGCGCAGTTCACCCCTCCACTTT. Its translation is CASSGTGRSSPLHF. Full variable domain (remainder filled in from reference TRBV2 and TRBJ1-6): EPEVTQTPSHQVTQMGQEVILRCVPISNHLYFYWYRQILGQKVEFLVSFYNNEISEKSEIFDDQFSVERPDGSNFTLKIRSTKLEDSAMYFCASSGTGRSSPLHFGNGTRLTVT.

This clone was seen a few times. V is TRBV7-9 and J is TRBJ2-5; D is ambiguous. Trimming left V 5 bases short and J 2 bases short, with 12 bases between. CDR3 size: 14 residues. In germline, CDR1 is SEHNR, CDR2 FQNEAQ (reference sequence). The CDR3 spells CASSLSGRQETQYF. The CDR3 nucleotides are TGTGCCAGCAGCCTATCCGGAAGGCAAGAGACCCAGTACTTC.

The CDR3 DNA reads TGCGCCAGCAGCCAAACTAGCGGGGGGCCGCAGAAGCAGTTCTTC. Its translation is CASSQTSGGPQKQFF. The chain links TRBV4-3 to TRBJ2-1; 12 nucleotides line up with TRBD2. This CDR3 has 15 amino acids. V gave up 2 bases and J gave up 11 bases; unmatched junction bases: 7. Germline lookup yields CDR1 LGHNA and CDR2 YSLEER.

V and J are TRBV11-3 and TRBJ2-1; 8 bases are a match to TRBD1. V shed 1 base and J 5 bases; nucleotides not matched to a gene: 7. Germline-derived CDR1 and CDR2 are SGHNT and YENEEA. This CDR3 spans 16 amino acids. CDR3 DNA: TGTGCCAGCAGCTTAGCCAGGGGGCTTACCCACAATGAGCAGTTCTTC. Translating gives CASSLARGLTHNEQFF.

The V and J genes are TRBV6-6 and TRBJ2-3; D possibly corresponds to TRBD1 (6 bases). This CDR3 has 16 amino acids. The ends were cut back, 4 bases at V and 5 bases at J, with 19 bases in the middle. CDR1 is MNHNY and CDR2 is SVGAGI in the germline V gene (reference sequence). In DNA form, the CDR3 reads TGTGCCAGCAGTTCTCGGCAAACAGGGAGTGAAGATACGCAGTATTTT. As protein: CASSSRQTGSEDTQYF.

J is TRBJ2-1 and V is TRBV4-1; D possibly corresponds to TRBD1 (6 bases). CDR3 length equals 15 residues. Trimming left V 4 bases short and J 0 bases short, with 10 bases between. Germline V gives CDR1 MGHRA, CDR2 YSYEKL. CDR3 nucleotides: TGCGCCAGCAGCCGAGGGGGAATCTCCTACAATGAGCAGTTCTTC. Amino acid sequence: CASSRGGISYNEQFF.

This clone was observed a handful of times. This chain connects TRBV5-1 to TRBJ1-4; D gene uncertain. V lost 4 bases, J lost 8 bases, and 12 bases lay in between. The CDR3 extends over 13 amino acids. Germline lookup yields CDR1 SGHRS and CDR2 YFSETQ. This chain's CDR3 is CASSRQKGEKLFF. CDR3 coding DNA: TGCGCCAGCAGCAGACAAAAAGGGGAAAAACTGTTTTTT. Full variable domain (remainder filled in from reference TRBV5-1 and TRBJ1-4): KAGVTQTPRYLIKTRGQQVTLSCSPISGHRSVSWYQQTPGQGLQFLFEYFSETQRNKGNFPGRFSGRQFSNSRSEMNVSTLELGDSALYLCASSRQKGEKLFFGSGTQLSVL.

The genes are TRBV14 and TRBJ2-1; 7 bases are a match to TRBD2. The CDR3 has 20 residues. The J segment lost 3 bases and the V segment lost 6 bases, leaving 23 bases of the junction unmatched. Germline CDR1 is SGHDN and CDR2 is FVKESK. CDR3 residues: CASSHRTGRVGPINYNEQFF. The CDR3 bases are TGTGCCAGCAGTCACAGGACTGGGAGGGTGGGTCCCATTAACTACAATGAGCAGTTCTTC.